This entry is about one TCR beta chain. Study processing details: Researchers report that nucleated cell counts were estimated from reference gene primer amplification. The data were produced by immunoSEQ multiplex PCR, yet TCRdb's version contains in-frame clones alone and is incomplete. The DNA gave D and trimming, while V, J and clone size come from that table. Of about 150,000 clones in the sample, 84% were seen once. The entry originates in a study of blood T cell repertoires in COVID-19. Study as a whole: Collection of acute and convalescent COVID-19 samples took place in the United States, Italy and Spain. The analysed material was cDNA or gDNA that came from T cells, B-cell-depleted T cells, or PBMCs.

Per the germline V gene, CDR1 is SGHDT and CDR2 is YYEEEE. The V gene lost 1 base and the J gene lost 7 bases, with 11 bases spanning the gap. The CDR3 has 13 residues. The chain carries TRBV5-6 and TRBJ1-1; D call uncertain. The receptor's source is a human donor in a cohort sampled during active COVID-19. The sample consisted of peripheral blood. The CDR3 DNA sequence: TGTGCCAGCAGCTTGTCAGGAGGGTTTGAAGCTTTCTTT. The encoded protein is CASSLSGGFEAFF.